A single sample is the source of the 20 T cell receptor beta chains below, sequenced in a study of blood T cells in healthy people across ages. With a J-beta primer mix and a sample-barcoded 5' primer, a second PCR ran roughly 7 to 11 cycles. TCRdb itself ran the 5' RACE reads through MiXCR, one entry per CDR3 protein. The table includes around 990,000 distinct CDR3 sequences, under 30% detected once. These records were also assigned to another study, of T cells of mothers and their children.

Sequences were obtained from blood. These receptors all come from a girl aged 2-10 years in good health.

This chain joins TRBV5-1 and TRBJ2-5; D may be TRBD2 (5 bases). The end of the DNA aligns better with TRBJ2-7, so the J call may be wrong. Germline CDR1 is SGHRS and CDR2 is YFSETQ. The CDR3 has 15 amino acids. As DNA, the CDR3 is TGCGCCAGCAGCTTGGATGTCGGGGTTAGGTACGAGCAGTACTTC. It specifies CASSLDVGVRYEQYF.

J is TRBJ1-4 and V is TRBV12-3 or TRBV12-4, with unresolved D. The V and J ends lost 5 bases and 6 bases respectively, with 16 bases between them. The CDR3 runs 15 residues. CDR3 amino acids: CASSPTRPGDEKLFF. CDR3 bases: TGTGCCAGCAGTCCAACACGGCCGGGAGATGAAAAACTGTTTTTT.

This clonotype appeared a few times. The CDR3 loop is CASSLLAGSDEQYF. In nucleotides, the CDR3 is TGTGCCAGCAGCTTGTTAGCGGGGAGCGACGAGCAGTACTTC. This rearrangement joins TRBV7-8 to TRBJ2-7; 8 nucleotides align to TRBD2. CDR1 is SGHVS, CDR2 FQNEAQ, per germline. The junction had 6 bases not matched to a gene; V was cut back by 3 bases and J by 5 bases. The CDR3 loop spans 14 amino acids.

V is TRBV6-6 and J is TRBJ2-4; D tentatively reads TRBD1 or TRBD2 (5 bases each). Germline V gene sequence: CDR1 MNHNY, CDR2 SVGAGI (reference sequence). The V gene lost 2 bases and the J gene lost 8 bases, with 16 bases spanning the gap. This CDR3 comprises 15 residues. The DNA for the CDR3 is TGTGCCAGCAGTTACCCCCAGGGAGAAGTGGACATTCAGTACTTC. It is translated as CASSYPQGEVDIQYF.

This chain joins TRBV7-2 and TRBJ2-6, with D perhaps being TRBD1 or TRBD2 (6 bases each). The CDR3 is 17 residues long. V lost 1 base, J lost 2 bases, and 12 bases lay in between. CDR1 is SGHTA and CDR2 is FQGNSA in the germline V gene. The DNA for the CDR3 is TGTGCCAGCAGCTTAGTAGGCCGGGGGCCTGGGGCCAACGTCCTGACTTTC. This codes for CASSLVGRGPGANVLTF.

This clonotype has more than one count but fewer than ten. The V and J genes are TRBV3-1 and TRBJ2-5; 10 bases map to TRBD2. The germline V gene has CDR1 LGHDT and CDR2 YNNKEL (reference sequence). With V trimmed by 2 bases and J by 5 bases, 8 bases remained unmatched. The CDR3 has 16 amino acids. CDR3 bases: TGTGCCAGCAGCCAACTAGCGGGAGCTCAGGCTGAGACCCAGTACTTC. Protein product: CASSQLAGAQAETQYF.

The chain combines TRBV28 with TRBJ2-7; no clear D. CDR3 length: 15 amino acids. Trimming stripped 5 bases from V and 4 bases from J, with 18 bases between. Germline V lookup: CDR1 MDHEN, CDR2 SYDVKM. CDR3 sequence: CASSTEINKRYEQYF. The CDR3 DNA follows: TGTGCCAGCAGTACAGAAATCAACAAAAGGTACGAGCAGTACTTC.

The V call is TRBV6-5, the J call TRBJ2-2; no firm D call. V was pared by 4 bases and J by 3 bases, with 12 bases between. Germline lookup yields CDR1 MNHEY and CDR2 SVGAGI. The CDR3 spans 15 residues. The CDR3 nucleotides read TGTGCCAGCAGTTCCGCTCCAGGTTACACCGGGGAGCTGTTTTTT. Translating gives CASSSAPGYTGELFF.

This chain uses TRBV20-1 with TRBJ1-1, with TRBD1 as a possible D gene (6 bases). V shed 2 bases and J shed 4 bases, with 11 bases lying between them. This CDR3 is 13 amino acids long. CDR1 DFQATT and CDR2 SNEGSKA come from the germline V gene (reference sequence). The DNA of the CDR3 is TGCAGTGCTAGACAGGGGTTCGGCACTGAAGCTTTCTTT. Amino acid sequence: CSARQGFGTEAFF.

J is TRBJ1-3 and V is TRBV5-5; D possibly corresponds to TRBD1 (5 bases). The CDR3 is 16 amino acids. Per germline, CDR1 SGHKS and CDR2 YYEKEE (reference sequence). The germline V and J ends were trimmed by 4 bases and 0 bases, with 14 bases remaining between them. CDR3 sequence (DNA): TGTGCCAGCAGCCTGGCGGGGGTGAGCTCTGGAAACACCATATATTTT. It yields the protein CASSLAGVSSGNTIYF.

This clonotype was found a few times. The V and J genes are TRBV28 and TRBJ2-2, with TRBD1 matching over 7 bases. This CDR3 spans 15 amino acids. CDR1 MDHEN and CDR2 SYDVKM come from the germline V gene. J gave up 4 bases and V 5 bases, and 7 bases lay outside the gene matches. The CDR3 spells CASSAHRGSTGELFF. In DNA, the CDR3 is TGTGCCAGCAGTGCACACAGGGGTTCCACCGGGGAGCTGTTTTTT.

This clonotype showed up just a few times. J is TRBJ2-5 and V is TRBV12-3 or TRBV12-4, with D maybe TRBD2 (6 bases). The J call may not be correct, given that the DNA end is closer to TRBJ2-1. The CDR3 consists of 15 residues. This CDR3 is CASSSGETWADEQFF. CDR3 in DNA: TGTGCCAGCAGTTCGGGAGAAACCTGGGCCGATGAGCAGTTCTTC.

CDR3 region: CASSLDHSTYQETQYF. In DNA form, the CDR3 reads TGTGCCAGCAGCTTAGATCACAGTACTTACCAAGAGACCCAGTACTTC. The chain has TRBV7-9 and TRBJ2-5; unclear D gene. The V end lost 1 base, the J end lost 0 bases, and 12 bases lay between the germline ends. Germline lookup yields CDR1 SEHNR and CDR2 FQNEAQ (reference sequence). This CDR3 contains 16 residues.

The chain uses TRBV20-1 and TRBJ2-5, with D maybe TRBD1 (5 bases). This CDR3 has 15 amino acids. The germline CDR1 and CDR2 sequences are DFQATT and SNEGSKA (reference sequence). Trimming took off 0 bases at V and 5 bases at J, with 16 bases between the two ends. The CDR3 DNA reads TGCAGTGCTAGAGATCTTTTGGGGCGTGGGGAGACCCAGTACTTC. It yields the protein CSARDLLGRGETQYF.

This clonotype was detected only a few times. The rearrangement uses TRBV5-1 and TRBJ2-1; the D call may be TRBD1 or TRBD2 (5 bases each). This CDR3 has 15 residues. Trimming cost V 3 bases and J 4 bases, with 14 bases left between them. Germline CDR1 and CDR2: SGHRS and YFSETQ. CDR3 region: CASSSGTTPYNEQFF. CDR3 bases: TGCGCCAGCAGCTCCGGGACGACACCTTACAATGAGCAGTTCTTC.

J is TRBJ2-5 and V is TRBV9, with 7 bases lining up with TRBD1. The ends lost 3 bases at V and 1 base at J; junction bases unmatched: 6. The CDR3 is 15 residues long. Germline CDR1 is SGDLS and CDR2 is YYNGEE. The CDR3 bases are TGTGCCAGCAGCGCAGGACGGGACAGCCAAGAGACCCAGTACTTC. Protein sequence: CASSAGRDSQETQYF.

The rearrangement joins TRBV19 to TRBJ2-1; 9 positions match TRBD1. Losses at the gene ends were 8 bases for V and 2 bases for J; bases not matched to a gene: 4. The V gene's germline CDR1 is LNHDA and CDR2 SQIVND (reference sequence). This CDR3 comprises 14 residues. In DNA, the CDR3 is TGTGCCAGTTCCCGGACAGGGGCCTACAATGAGCAGTTCTTC. Translating it yields CASSRTGAYNEQFF.

This clonotype came up a few times. The V call is TRBV10-3, the J call TRBJ1-3, with D uncertain. Germline loops: CDR1 ENHRY, CDR2 SYGVKD. The length of the CDR3 is 15 residues. V lost 0 bases to trimming and J lost 0 bases, with 6 bases between them. CDR3 DNA: TGTGCCATCAGTGAGTCGAGGGTCTCTGGAAACACCATATATTTT. It encodes CAISESRVSGNTIYF.

The DNA of the CDR3 is TGTGCCAGCAGCGTCCTAAGGTACCAAGAGACCCAGTACTTC. Protein product: CASSVLRYQETQYF. The genes are TRBV9 and TRBJ2-5, with unresolved D. CDR1 and CDR2 (germline): SGDLS, YYNGEE. V was cut by 2 bases and J by 0 bases, with 8 bases left in between. This CDR3 spans 14 amino acids.

The rearrangement uses TRBV3-1 and TRBJ1-2, with D unresolved. Germline V lookup: CDR1 LGHDT, CDR2 YNNKEL (reference sequence). The CDR3 has 14 amino acids. V lost 0 bases and J lost 4, with 9 bases in between. CDR3 in amino acids: CASSQDFRGYGYTF. DNA of the CDR3: TGTGCCAGCAGCCAAGATTTCAGAGGCTATGGCTACACCTTC.